Described below is a single T cell receptor beta chain sequence and its context. The data were taken from a study of blood T cell repertoires in COVID-19. Germline V gene lookup returns CDR1 LGHNT and CDR2 FRNRAP. V was trimmed by 3 bases and J by 8 bases, leaving 10 bases between them. This CDR3 is 13 amino acids long. TCRdb's table, derived via immunoSEQ multiplex PCR, lists solely in-frame clones and lacks some. The table includes a few hundred thousand clones, roughly 86% detected once. The receptor was isolated from a woman in her 30s who had recovered from COVID-19. J is TRBJ1-4 and V is TRBV12-5; no reliable D call. The sample comprised PBMCs or T cells enriched from blood (not recorded which). CDR3: CASGFGLGEKLFF. The CDR3 region has the DNA TGTGCTAGTGGTTTTGGCTTGGGCGAAAAACTGTTTTTT.